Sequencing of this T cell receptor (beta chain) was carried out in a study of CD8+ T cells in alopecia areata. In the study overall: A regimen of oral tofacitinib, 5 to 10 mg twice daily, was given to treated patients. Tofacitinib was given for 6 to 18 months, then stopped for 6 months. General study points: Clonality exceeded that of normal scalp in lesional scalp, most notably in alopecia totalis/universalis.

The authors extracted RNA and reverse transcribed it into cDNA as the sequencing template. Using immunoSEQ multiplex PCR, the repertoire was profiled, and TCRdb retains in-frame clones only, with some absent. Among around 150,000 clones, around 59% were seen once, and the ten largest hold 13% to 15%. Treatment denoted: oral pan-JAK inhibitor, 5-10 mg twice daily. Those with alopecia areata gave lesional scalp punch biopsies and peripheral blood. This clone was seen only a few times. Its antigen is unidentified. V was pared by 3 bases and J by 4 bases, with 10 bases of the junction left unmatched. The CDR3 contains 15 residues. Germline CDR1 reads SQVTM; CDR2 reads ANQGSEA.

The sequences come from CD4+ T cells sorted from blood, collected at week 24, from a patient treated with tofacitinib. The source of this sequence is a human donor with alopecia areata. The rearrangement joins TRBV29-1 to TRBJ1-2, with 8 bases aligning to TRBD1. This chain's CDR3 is CSVEDRASLGYGYTF. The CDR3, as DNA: TGCAGCGTTGAGGACAGGGCCTCTTTGGGCTATGGCTACACCTTC.